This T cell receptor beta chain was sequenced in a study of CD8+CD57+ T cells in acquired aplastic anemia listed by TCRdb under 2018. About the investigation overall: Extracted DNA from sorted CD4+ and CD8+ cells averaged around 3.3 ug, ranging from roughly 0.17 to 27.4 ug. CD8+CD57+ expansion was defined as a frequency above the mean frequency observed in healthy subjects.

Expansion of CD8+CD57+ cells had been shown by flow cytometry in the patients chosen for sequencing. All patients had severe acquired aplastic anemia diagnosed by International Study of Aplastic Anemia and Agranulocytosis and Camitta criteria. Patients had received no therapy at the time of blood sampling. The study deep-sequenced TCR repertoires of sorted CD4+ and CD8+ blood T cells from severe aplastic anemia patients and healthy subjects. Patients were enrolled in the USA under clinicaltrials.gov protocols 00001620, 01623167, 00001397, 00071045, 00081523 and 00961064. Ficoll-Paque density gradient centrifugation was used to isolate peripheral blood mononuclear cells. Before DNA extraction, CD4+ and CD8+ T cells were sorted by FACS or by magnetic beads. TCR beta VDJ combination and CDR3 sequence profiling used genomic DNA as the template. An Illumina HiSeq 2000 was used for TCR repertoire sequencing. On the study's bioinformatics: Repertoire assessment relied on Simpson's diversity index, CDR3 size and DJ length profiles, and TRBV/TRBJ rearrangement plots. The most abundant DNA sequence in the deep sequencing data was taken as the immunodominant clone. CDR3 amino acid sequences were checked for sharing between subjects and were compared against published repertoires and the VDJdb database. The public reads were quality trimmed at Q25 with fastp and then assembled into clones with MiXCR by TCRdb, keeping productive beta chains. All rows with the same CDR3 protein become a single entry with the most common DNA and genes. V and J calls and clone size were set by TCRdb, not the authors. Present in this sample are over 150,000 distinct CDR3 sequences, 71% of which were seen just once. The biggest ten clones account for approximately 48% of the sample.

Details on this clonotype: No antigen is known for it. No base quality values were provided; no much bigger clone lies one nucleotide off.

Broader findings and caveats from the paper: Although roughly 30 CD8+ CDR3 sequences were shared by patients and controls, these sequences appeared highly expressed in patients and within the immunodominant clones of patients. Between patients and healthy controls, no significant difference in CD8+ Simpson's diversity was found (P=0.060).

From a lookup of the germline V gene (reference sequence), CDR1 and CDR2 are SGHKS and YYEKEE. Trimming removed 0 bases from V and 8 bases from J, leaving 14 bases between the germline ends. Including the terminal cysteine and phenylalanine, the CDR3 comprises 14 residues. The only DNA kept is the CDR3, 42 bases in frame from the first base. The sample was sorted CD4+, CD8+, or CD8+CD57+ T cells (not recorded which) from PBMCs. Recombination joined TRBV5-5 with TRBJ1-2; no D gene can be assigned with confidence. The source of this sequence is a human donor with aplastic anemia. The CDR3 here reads CASSLASESWGYTF. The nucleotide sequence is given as TGTGCCAGCAGCTTGGCATCGGAAAGCTGGGGCTACACCTTC.